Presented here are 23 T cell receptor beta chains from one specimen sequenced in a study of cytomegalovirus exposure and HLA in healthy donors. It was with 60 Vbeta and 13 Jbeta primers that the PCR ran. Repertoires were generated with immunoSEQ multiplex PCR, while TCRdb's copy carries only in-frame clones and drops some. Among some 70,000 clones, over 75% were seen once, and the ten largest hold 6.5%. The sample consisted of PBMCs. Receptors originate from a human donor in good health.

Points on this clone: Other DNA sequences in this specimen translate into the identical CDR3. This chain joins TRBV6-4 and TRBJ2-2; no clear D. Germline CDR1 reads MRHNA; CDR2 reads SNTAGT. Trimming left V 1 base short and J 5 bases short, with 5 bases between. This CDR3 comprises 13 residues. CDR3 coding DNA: TGTGCCAGCAGTGACTTAGCTACCGGGGAGCTGTTTTTT. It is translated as CASSDLATGELFF.

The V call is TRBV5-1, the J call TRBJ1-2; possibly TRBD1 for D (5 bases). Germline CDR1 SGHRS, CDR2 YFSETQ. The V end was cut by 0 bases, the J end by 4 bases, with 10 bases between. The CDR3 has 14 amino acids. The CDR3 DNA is TGCGCCAGCAGCTTGGAATGGGGGGTCTATGGCTACACCTTC. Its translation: CASSLEWGVYGYTF.

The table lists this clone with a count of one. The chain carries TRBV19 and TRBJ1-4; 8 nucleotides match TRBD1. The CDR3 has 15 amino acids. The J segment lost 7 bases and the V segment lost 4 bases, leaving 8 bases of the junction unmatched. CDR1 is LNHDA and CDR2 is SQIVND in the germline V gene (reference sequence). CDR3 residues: CASSTIRGLTEKLFF. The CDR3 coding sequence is TGTGCCAGTAGTACCATCAGGGGGCTAACTGAAAAACTGTTTTTT.

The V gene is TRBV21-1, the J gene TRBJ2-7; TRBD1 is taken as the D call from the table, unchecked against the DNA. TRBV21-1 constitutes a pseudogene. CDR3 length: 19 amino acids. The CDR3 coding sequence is TGTGCCAGCAGCTCGCGCGGGACAGGGCGTTTACCGGACTCCTACGAGCAGTACTTC. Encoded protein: CASSSRGTGRLPDSYEQYF.

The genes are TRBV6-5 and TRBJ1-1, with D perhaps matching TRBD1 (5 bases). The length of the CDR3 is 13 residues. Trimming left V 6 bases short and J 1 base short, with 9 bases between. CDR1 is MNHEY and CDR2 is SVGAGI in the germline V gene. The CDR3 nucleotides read TGTGCCAGCAGGACTCAGGGGAACACTGAAGCTTTCTTT. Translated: CASRTQGNTEAFF.

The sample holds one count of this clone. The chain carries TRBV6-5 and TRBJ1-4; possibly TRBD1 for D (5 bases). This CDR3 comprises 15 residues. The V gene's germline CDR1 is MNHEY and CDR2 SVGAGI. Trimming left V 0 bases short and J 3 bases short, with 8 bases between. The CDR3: CASSYSDKPNEKLFF. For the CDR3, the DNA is TGTGCCAGCAGTTACTCGGACAAGCCTAATGAAAAACTGTTTTTT.

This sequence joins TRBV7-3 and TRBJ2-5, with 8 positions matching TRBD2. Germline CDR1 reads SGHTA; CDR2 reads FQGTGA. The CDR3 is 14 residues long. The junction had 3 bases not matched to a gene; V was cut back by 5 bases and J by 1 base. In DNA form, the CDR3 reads TGTGCCAGCAGCCGCGGGGGGCCCCAAGAGACCCAGTACTTC. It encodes CASSRGGPQETQYF.

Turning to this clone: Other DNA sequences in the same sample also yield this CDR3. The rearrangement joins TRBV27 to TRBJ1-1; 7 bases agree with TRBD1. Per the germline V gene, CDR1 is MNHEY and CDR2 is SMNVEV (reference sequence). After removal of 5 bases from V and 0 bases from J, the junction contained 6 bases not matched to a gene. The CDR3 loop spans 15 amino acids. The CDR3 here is CASSLRQGMNTEAFF. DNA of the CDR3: TGTGCCAGCAGTCTCAGACAGGGCATGAACACTGAAGCTTTCTTT.

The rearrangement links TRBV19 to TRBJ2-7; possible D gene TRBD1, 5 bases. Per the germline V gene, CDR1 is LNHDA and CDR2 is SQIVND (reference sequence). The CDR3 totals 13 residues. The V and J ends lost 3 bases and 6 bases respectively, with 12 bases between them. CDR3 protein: CASSIQGLSEQYF. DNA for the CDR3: TGTGCCAGTAGTATTCAGGGTTTAAGCGAGCAGTACTTC.

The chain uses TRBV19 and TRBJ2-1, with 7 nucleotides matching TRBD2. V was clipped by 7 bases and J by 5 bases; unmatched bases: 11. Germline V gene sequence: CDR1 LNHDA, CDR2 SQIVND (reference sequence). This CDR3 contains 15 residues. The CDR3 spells CASKPAGGGHNEQFF. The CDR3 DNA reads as TGTGCCAGTAAACCTGCGGGCGGGGGTCACAATGAGCAGTTCTTC.

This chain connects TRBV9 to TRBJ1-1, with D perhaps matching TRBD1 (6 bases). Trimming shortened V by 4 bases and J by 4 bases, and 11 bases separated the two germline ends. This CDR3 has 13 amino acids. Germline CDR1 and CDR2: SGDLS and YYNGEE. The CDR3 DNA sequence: TGTGCCAGCAGCAGACGGGGGGCCACTGAAGCTTTCTTT. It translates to CASSRRGATEAFF.

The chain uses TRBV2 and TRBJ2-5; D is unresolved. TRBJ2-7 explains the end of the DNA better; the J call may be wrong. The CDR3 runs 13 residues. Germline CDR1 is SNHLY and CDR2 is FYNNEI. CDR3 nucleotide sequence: TGTGCCAGCAGTGGTGGGCAGCCCTACGAGCAGTACTTC. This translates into CASSGGQPYEQYF.

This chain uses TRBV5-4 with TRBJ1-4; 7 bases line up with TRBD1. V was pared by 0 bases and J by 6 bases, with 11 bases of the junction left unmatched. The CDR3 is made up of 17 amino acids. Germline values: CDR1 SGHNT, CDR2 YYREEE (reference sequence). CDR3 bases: TGTGCCAGCAGCTTGGGCGGGAACAGGGGTTTGTATGAAAAACTGTTTTTT. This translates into CASSLGGNRGLYEKLFF.

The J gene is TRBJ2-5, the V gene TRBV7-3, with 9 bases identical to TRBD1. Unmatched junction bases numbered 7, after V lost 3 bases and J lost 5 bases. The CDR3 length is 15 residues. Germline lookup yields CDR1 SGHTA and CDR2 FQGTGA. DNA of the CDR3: TGTGCCAGCAGCTTGATGACAGGGGGGGCGGAGACCCAGTACTTC. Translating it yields CASSLMTGGAETQYF.

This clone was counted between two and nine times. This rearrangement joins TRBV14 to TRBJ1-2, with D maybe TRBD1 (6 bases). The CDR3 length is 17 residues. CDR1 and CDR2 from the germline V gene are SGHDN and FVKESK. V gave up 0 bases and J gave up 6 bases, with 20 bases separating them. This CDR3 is CASSQDSSTGWFNGYTF. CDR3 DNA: TGTGCCAGCAGCCAAGATTCCTCAACAGGGTGGTTCAATGGCTACACCTTC.

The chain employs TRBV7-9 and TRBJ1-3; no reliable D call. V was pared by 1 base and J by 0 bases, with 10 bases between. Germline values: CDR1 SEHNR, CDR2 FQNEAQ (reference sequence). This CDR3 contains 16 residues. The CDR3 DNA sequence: TGTGCCAGCAGCTTAGTGCTACAGTTCTCTGGAAACACCATATATTTT. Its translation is CASSLVLQFSGNTIYF.

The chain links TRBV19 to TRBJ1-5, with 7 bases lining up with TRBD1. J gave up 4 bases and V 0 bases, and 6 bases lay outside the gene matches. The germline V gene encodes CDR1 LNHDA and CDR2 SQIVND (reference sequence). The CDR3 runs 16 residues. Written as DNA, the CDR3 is TGTGCCAGTAGTATAGAAGGGGTACAGGGGAATCAGCCCCAGCATTTT. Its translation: CASSIEGVQGNQPQHF.

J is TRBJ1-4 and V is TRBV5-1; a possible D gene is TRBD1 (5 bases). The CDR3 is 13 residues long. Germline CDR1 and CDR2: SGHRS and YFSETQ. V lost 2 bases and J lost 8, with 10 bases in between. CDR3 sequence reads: CASSFGGGEKLFF. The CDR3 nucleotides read TGCGCCAGCAGCTTCGGGGGAGGGGAAAAACTGTTTTTT.

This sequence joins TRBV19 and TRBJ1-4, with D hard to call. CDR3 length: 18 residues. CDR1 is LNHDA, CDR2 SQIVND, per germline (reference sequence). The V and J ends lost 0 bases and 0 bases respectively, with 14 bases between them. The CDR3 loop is CASSIDGEEPATNEKLFF. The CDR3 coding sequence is TGTGCCAGTAGTATAGATGGGGAGGAACCTGCAACTAATGAAAAACTGTTTTTT.

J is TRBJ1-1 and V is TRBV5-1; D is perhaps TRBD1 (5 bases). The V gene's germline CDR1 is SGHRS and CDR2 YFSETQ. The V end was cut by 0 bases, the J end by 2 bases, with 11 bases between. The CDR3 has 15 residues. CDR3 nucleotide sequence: TGCGCCAGCAGCTTGGACAGGCCTATCAACACTGAAGCTTTCTTT. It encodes CASSLDRPINTEAFF.

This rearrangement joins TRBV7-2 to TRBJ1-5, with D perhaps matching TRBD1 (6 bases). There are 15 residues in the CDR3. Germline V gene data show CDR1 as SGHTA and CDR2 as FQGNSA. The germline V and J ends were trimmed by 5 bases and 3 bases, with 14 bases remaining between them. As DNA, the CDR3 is TGTGCCAGCAGCCCCACGGGACATACCAATCAGCCCCAGCATTTT. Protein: CASSPTGHTNQPQHF. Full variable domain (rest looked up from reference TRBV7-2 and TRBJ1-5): GAGVSQSPSNKVTEKGKDVELRCDPISGHTALYWYRQSLGQGLEFLIYFQGNSAPDKSGLPSDRFSAERTGGSVSTLTIQRTQQEDSAVYLCASSPTGHTNQPQHFGDGTRLSIL.

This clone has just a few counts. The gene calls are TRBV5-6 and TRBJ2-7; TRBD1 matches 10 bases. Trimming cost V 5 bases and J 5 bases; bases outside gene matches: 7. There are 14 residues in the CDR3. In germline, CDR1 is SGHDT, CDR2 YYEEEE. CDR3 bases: TGTGCCAGCAGGGGACGAGGGACAGGGGACGAGCAGTACTTC. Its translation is CASRGRGTGDEQYF.

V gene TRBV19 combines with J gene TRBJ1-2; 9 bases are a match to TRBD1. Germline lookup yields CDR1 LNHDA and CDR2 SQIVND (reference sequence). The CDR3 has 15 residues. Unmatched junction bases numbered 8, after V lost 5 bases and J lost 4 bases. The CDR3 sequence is CASSLDRGAFYGYTF. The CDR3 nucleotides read TGTGCCAGTAGTCTCGACAGGGGGGCCTTCTATGGCTACACCTTC.